Shown below are 14 T cell receptor beta chains from a single sample sequenced in a study of T cell clones after liver transplantation. The repertoire was sequenced with immunoSEQ multiplex PCR; TCRdb's copy has only in-frame clones and lacks some. The sample has about 120,000 clones, 90% seen once. The source was CD4+ T cells from blood, collected 12 months after liver transplant. These receptors were obtained from a human patient who received a liver transplant. Some T cells may be transferred from the graft donor.

DNA of the CDR3: TGTGCCAGCAGCCCCTCAGGGGAAGGAGAAAAACTGTTTTTT. It yields the protein CASSPSGEGEKLFF. The chain uses TRBV4-2 and TRBJ1-4, with D possibly TRBD1 on 6 matching bases. CDR1 and CDR2 from the germline V gene are LGHNA and YNFKEQ. The CDR3 is 14 amino acids. V lost 4 bases to trimming and J lost 8 bases, with 14 bases between them.

This chain joins TRBV7-2 and TRBJ2-1; D remains ambiguous. Germline V gene data show CDR1 as SGHTA and CDR2 as FQGNSA. The V gene lost 1 base and the J gene lost 2 bases, with 12 bases spanning the gap. This CDR3 contains 16 residues. The CDR3 region is CASSLVSDFPYNEQFF. The DNA for the CDR3 is TGTGCCAGCAGCTTAGTTTCAGATTTCCCCTACAATGAGCAGTTCTTC. Full variable domain (outside the CDR3, taken from reference TRBV7-2 and TRBJ2-1): GAGVSQSPSNKVTEKGKDVELRCDPISGHTALYWYRQSLGQGLEFLIYFQGNSAPDKSGLPSDRFSAERTGGSVSTLTIQRTQQEDSAVYLCASSLVSDFPYNEQFFGPGTRLTVL.

The chain couples TRBV5-1 to TRBJ2-6; D is uncertain. The CDR3 sequence is 15 residues long. V was pared by 0 bases and J by 3 bases, with 7 bases between. Germline V gene sequence: CDR1 SGHRS, CDR2 YFSETQ. The CDR3: CASSLGGSGANVLTF. CDR3 DNA: TGCGCCAGCAGCTTGGGAGGAAGTGGGGCCAACGTCCTGACTTTC.

The rearrangement links TRBV6-5 to TRBJ2-7; no reliable D call. Trimming removed 5 bases at V and 4 bases at J, with 12 bases between. This CDR3 has 13 amino acids. Germline V gives CDR1 MNHEY, CDR2 SVGAGI. The CDR3 region has the DNA TGTGCCAGCAGTAAGGCGCTGGGGTACGAGCAGTACTTC. It specifies CASSKALGYEQYF.

The chain recombines TRBV28 with TRBJ1-3; a weak D match, TRBD1 (5 bases). Germline V gene lookup returns CDR1 MDHEN and CDR2 SYDVKM. Trimming took off 6 bases at V and 4 bases at J, with 13 bases between the two ends. The CDR3 has 14 residues. The CDR3 loop reads CASSFRGFGNTIYF. The CDR3 DNA sequence: TGTGCCAGCAGCTTCCGGGGGTTCGGAAACACCATATATTTT.

This sequence joins TRBV27 and TRBJ2-1; TRBD2 aligns across 7 bases. With V trimmed by 4 bases and J by 13 bases, 13 bases remained unmatched. The germline V gene has CDR1 MNHEY and CDR2 SMNVEV (reference sequence). The CDR3 runs to 14 residues. The CDR3 region is CASSSPLGGRDQFF. The CDR3 region has the DNA TGTGCCAGCAGTTCTCCCCTAGGCGGGAGAGACCAGTTCTTC.

The chain recombines TRBV19 with TRBJ1-5, with D uncertain. Germline CDR1 reads LNHDA; CDR2 reads SQIVND (reference sequence). Between the trimmed V and J ends, which lost 3 bases and 0 bases, there was a span of 9 bases. CDR3 length: 15 residues. CDR3 region: CASSIMSHSNQPQHF. The CDR3 nucleotides read TGTGCCAGTAGTATCATGTCACATAGCAATCAGCCCCAGCATTTT.

This sequence joins TRBV4-1 and TRBJ1-1; D possibly corresponds to TRBD1 (5 bases). The V gene's germline CDR1 is MGHRA and CDR2 YSYEKL. Deletions cut 4 bases from V and 3 bases from J, with 15 bases between. The CDR3 has 15 amino acids. The CDR3 reads CASSRPPGGDTEAFF. The CDR3 DNA is TGCGCCAGCAGCCGCCCCCCGGGGGGGGACACTGAAGCTTTCTTT.

The sample holds one count of this clone. V gene TRBV5-4 combines with J gene TRBJ2-5; a possible D gene is TRBD1 (5 bases). From germline, CDR1 is SGHNT and CDR2 YYREEE (reference sequence). V was trimmed by 3 bases and J by 1 base, leaving 10 bases between them. This CDR3 spans 14 amino acids. The CDR3 sequence is CASSSPTAQETQYF. The DNA for the CDR3 is TGTGCCAGCAGCTCCCCGACAGCCCAAGAGACCCAGTACTTC.

The chain combines TRBV11-2 with TRBJ2-1; D remains unclear. Germline CDR1 reads SGHAT; CDR2 reads FQNNGV. There are 13 residues in the CDR3. The germline V and J ends were trimmed by 0 bases and 9 bases, with 9 bases remaining between them. CDR3 in amino acids: CASSLDRLAEQFF. The CDR3, as DNA: TGTGCCAGCAGCTTAGATAGACTGGCTGAGCAGTTCTTC.

The chain joins TRBV5-6 to TRBJ2-4; tentatively, D is TRBD2 (5 bases). The CDR3 is 15 amino acids. Trimming took 1 base from V and 3 from J, leaving 11 bases between them. Germline V gene lookup returns CDR1 SGHDT and CDR2 YYEEEE. The CDR3 DNA sequence: TGTGCCAGCAGCTTGAGGGAGCTGGTCAAAAACATTCAGTACTTC. Residues: CASSLRELVKNIQYF. Using reference TRBV5-6 and TRBJ2-4 for the parts outside the CDR3, the full variable domain is DAGVTQSPTHLIKTRGQQVTLRCSPKSGHDTVSWYQQALGQGPQFIFQYYEEEERQRGNFPDRFSGHQFPNYSSELNVNALLLGDSALYLCASSLRELVKNIQYFGAGTRLSVL.

V gene TRBV7-3 combines with J gene TRBJ1-1; D not resolved. Trimming removed 3 bases from V and 0 bases from J, with 8 bases in between. The CDR3 covers 14 residues. CDR1 is SGHTA, CDR2 FQGTGA, per germline. DNA of the CDR3: TGTGCCAGCAGCTTTAACACAATGAACACTGAAGCTTTCTTT. The encoded protein is CASSFNTMNTEAFF.

J is TRBJ2-7 and V is TRBV2; 8 bases match TRBD2. The CDR3 spans 13 residues. The germline CDR1 and CDR2 sequences are SNHLY and FYNNEI. V lost 5 bases and J lost 4; bases outside the gene matches: 4. Written as DNA, the CDR3 is TGTGCCAGCAGTCCACGACTAGCGTACGAGCAGTACTTC. This codes for CASSPRLAYEQYF.

The V and J genes are TRBV11-2 and TRBJ2-5; D is possibly TRBD2 (6 bases). CDR3 length: 15 amino acids. The germline V and J ends were trimmed by 0 bases and 5 bases, with 13 bases remaining between them. The germline CDR1 and CDR2 sequences are SGHAT and FQNNGV. CDR3 in amino acids: CASSLDGAGGETQYF. The DNA of the CDR3 is TGTGCCAGCAGCTTAGATGGAGCGGGCGGGGAGACCCAGTACTTC.